The clone carrying this T cell receptor beta chain was detected ten times or more. The data originate from a study of blood T cells in healthy people across ages. PCR was performed a second time for roughly 6 to 12 cycles using a sample-barcoded 5' primer and a J-beta primer mix. TCRdb re-called the 5' RACE reads with MiXCR, one entry per CDR3 protein. The table has over 600,000 distinct CDR3 sequences, around 38% seen once; the top ten hold about 32%. Per the germline V gene, CDR1 is MDHEN and CDR2 is SYDVKM. The CDR3 contains 13 residues. The germline V and J ends were trimmed by 2 bases and 7 bases, with 12 bases remaining between them.

The V call is TRBV28, the J call TRBJ2-7, with D maybe TRBD1 (5 bases). The specimen was blood. The clonotype comes from a man older than 75 in good health. DNA for the CDR3: TGTGCCAGCAGTTTAGACAGTATGAAAGAGCAGTACTTC. Encoded protein: CASSLDSMKEQYF.